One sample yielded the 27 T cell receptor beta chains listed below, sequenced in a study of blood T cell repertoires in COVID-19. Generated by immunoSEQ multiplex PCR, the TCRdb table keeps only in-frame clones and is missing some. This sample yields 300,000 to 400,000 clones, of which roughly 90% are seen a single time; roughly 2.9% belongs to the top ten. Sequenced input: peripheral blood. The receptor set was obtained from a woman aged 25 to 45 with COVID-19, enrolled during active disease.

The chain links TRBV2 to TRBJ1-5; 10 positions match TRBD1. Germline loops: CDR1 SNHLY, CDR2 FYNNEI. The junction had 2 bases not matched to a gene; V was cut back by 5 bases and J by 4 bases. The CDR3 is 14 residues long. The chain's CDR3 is CASSMDRGNQPQHF. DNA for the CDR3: TGTGCCAGCAGTATGGACAGGGGGAATCAGCCCCAGCATTTT.

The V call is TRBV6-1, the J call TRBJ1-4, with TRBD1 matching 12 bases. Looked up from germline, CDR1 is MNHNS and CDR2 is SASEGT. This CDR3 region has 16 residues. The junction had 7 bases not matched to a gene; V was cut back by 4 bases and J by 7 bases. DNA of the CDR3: TGTGCCAGCAGTGCCACCGGGACAGGGGGCTTTGAAAAACTGTTTTTT. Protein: CASSATGTGGFEKLFF.

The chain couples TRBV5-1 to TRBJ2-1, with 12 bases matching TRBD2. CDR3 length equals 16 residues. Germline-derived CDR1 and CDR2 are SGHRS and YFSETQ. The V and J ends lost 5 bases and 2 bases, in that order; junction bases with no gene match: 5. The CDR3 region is CASRPRLAGAYNEQFF. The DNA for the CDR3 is TGCGCCAGCAGACCCAGACTAGCGGGAGCCTACAATGAGCAGTTCTTC.

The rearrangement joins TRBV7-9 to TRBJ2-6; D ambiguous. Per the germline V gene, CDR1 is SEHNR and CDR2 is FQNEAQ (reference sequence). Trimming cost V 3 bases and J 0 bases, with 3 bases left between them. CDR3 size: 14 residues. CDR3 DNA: TGTGCCAGCAGCTTCTACTCTGGGGCCAACGTCCTGACTTTC. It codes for CASSFYSGANVLTF.

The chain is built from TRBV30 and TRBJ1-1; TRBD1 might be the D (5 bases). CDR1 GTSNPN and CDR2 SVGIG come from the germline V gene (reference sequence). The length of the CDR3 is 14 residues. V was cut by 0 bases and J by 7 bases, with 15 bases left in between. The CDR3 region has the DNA TGTGCCTGGAGTGTCGGGCTGGGGGGATTTGAAGCTTTCTTT. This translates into CAWSVGLGGFEAFF.

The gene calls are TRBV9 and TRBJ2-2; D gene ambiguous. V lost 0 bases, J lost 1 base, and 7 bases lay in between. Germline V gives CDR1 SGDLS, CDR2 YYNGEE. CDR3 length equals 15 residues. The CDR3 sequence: CASSVGQVNTGELFF. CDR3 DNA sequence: TGTGCCAGCAGCGTAGGGCAGGTGAACACCGGGGAGCTGTTTTTT.

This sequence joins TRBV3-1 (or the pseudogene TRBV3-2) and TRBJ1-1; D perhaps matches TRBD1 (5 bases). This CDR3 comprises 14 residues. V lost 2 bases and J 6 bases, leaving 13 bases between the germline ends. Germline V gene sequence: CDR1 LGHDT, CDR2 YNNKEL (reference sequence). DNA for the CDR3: TGTGCCAGCAGCCAAAACCAGGGAAAGGCTGAAGCTTTCTTT. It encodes CASSQNQGKAEAFF.

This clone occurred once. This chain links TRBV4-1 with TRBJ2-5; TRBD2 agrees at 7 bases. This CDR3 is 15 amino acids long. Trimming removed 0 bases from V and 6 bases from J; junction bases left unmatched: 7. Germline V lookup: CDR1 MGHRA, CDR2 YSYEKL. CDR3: CASSQEGGEGKTQYF. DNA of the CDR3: TGCGCCAGCAGCCAAGAGGGAGGGGAGGGAAAGACCCAGTACTTC.

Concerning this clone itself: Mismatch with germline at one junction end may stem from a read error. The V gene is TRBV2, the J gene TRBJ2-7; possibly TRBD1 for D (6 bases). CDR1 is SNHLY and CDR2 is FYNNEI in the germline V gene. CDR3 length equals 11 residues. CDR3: CASKVLKDSHF. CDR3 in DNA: TGTGCCAGCAAGGTTTTAAAGGACAGCCACTTC.

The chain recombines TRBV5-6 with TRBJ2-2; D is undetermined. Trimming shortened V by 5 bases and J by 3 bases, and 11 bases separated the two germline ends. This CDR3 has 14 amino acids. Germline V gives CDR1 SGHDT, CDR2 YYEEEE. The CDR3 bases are TGTGCCAGCAGAAGCTGGGCAGACACCGGGGAGCTGTTTTTT. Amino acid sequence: CASRSWADTGELFF.

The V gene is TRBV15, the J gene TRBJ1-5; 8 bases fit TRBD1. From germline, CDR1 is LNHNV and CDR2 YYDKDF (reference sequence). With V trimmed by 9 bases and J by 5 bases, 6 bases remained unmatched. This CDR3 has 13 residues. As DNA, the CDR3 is TGTGCCACAAAGGACAGGGAAGATCAGCCCCAGCATTTT. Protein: CATKDREDQPQHF. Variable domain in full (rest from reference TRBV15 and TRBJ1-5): DAMVIQNPRYQVTQFGKPVTLSCSQTLNHNVMYWYQQKSSQAPKLLFHYYDKDFNNEADTPDNFQSRRPNTSFCFLDIRSPGLGDTAMYLCATKDREDQPQHFGDGTRLSIL.

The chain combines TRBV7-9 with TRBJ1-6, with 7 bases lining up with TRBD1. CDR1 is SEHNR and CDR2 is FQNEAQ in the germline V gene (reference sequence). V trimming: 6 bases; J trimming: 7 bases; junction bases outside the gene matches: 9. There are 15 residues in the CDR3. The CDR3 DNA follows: TGTGCCAGCAGATTGCCGGGACAGAAGAATTCACCCCTCCACTTT. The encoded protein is CASRLPGQKNSPLHF.

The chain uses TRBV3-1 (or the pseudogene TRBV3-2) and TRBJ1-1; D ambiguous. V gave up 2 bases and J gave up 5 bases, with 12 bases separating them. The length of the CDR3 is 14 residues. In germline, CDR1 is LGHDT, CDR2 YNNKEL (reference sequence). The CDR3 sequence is CASSQSGESTEAFF. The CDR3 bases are TGTGCCAGCAGCCAAAGCGGGGAATCTACTGAAGCTTTCTTT.

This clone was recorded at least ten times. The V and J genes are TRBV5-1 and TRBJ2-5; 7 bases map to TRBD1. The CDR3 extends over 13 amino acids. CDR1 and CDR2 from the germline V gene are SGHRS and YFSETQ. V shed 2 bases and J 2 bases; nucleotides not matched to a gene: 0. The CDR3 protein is CASSLQGQETQYF. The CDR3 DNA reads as TGCGCCAGCAGCTTACAGGGGCAAGAGACCCAGTACTTC. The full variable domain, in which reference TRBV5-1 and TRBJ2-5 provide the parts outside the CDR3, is KAGVTQTPRYLIKTRGQQVTLSCSPISGHRSVSWYQQTPGQGLQFLFEYFSETQRNKGNFPGRFSGRQFSNSRSEMNVSTLELGDSALYLCASSLQGQETQYFGPGTRLLVL.

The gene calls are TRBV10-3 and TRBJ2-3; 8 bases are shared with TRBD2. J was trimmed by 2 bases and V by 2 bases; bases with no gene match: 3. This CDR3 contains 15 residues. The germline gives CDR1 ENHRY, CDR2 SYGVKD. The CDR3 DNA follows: TGTGCCATCAGTGAGACTAGCGGAGCCACAGATACGCAGTATTTT. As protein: CAISETSGATDTQYF.

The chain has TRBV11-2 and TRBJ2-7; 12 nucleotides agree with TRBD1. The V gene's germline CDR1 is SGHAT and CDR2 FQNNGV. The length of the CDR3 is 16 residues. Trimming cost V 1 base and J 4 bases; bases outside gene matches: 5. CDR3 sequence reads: CASSLAGTGGLYEQYF. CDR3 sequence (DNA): TGTGCCAGCAGCTTAGCGGGGACAGGGGGCTTGTACGAGCAGTACTTC.

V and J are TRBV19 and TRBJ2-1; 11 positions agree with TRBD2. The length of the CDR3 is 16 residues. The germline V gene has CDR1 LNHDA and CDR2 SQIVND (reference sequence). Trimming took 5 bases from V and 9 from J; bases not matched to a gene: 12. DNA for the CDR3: TGTGCCAGTAGTTCATTACTAGCGGGAGTATTATCTGAGCAGTTCTTC. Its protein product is CASSSLLAGVLSEQFF. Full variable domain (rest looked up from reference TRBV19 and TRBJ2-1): DGGITQSPKYLFRKEGQNVTLSCEQNLNHDAMYWYRQDPGQGLRLIYYSQIVNDFQKGDIAEGYSVSREKKESFPLTVTSAQKNPTAFYLCASSSLLAGVLSEQFFGPGTRLTVL.

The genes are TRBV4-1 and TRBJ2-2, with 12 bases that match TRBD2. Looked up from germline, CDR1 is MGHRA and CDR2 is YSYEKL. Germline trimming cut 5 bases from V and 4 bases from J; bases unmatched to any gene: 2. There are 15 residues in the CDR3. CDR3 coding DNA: TGCGCCAGCAGCATGACTAGCGGGGGCACCGGGGAGCTGTTTTTT. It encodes CASSMTSGGTGELFF.

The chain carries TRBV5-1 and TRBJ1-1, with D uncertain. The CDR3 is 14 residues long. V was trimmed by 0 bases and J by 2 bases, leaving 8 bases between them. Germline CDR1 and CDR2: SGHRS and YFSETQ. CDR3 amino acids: CASSLAEINTEAFF. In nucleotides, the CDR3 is TGCGCCAGCAGCTTGGCCGAGATTAACACTGAAGCTTTCTTT.

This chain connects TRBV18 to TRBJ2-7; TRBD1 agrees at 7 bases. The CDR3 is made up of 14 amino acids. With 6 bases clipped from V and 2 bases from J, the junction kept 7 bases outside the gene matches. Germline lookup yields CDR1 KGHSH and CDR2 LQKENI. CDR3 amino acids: CASSVQGVTYEQYF. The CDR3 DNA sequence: TGTGCCAGCTCGGTGCAGGGGGTCACCTACGAGCAGTACTTC.

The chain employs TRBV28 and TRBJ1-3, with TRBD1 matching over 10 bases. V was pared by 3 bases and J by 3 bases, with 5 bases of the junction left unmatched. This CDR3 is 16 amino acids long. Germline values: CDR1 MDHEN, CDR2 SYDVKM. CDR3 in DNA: TGTGCCAGCAGTTTTCCCGGGACAGGGGTTGGAAACACCATATATTTT. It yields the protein CASSFPGTGVGNTIYF.

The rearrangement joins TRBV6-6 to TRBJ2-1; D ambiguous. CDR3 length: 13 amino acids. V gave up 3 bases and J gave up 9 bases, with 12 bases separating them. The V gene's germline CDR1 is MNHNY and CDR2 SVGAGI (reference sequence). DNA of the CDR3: TGTGCCAGCAGTTATGTACTCCGGTCTGAGCAGTTCTTC. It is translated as CASSYVLRSEQFF.

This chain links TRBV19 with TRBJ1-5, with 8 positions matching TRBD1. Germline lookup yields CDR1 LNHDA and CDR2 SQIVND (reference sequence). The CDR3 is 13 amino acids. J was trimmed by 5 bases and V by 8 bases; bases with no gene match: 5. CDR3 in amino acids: CASWTGNYQPQHF. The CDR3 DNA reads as TGTGCCAGTTGGACAGGGAATTATCAGCCCCAGCATTTT.

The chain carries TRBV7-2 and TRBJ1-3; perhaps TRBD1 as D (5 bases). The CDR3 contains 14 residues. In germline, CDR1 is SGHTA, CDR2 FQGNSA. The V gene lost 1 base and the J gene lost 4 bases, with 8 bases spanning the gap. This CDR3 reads CASSLGGGGNTIYF. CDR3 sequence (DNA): TGTGCCAGCAGCTTAGGCGGGGGAGGAAACACCATATATTTT.

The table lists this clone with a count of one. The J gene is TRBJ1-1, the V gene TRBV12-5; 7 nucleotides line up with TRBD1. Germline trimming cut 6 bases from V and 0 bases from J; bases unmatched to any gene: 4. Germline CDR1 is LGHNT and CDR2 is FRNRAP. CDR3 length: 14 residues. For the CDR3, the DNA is TGTGCTAGTGGCGCAGGGGGAGTGAACACTGAAGCTTTCTTT. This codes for CASGAGGVNTEAFF.

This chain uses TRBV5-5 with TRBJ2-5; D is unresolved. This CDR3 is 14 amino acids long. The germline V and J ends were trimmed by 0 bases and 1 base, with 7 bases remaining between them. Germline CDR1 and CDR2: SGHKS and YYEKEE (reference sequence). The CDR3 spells CASSLANSQETQYF. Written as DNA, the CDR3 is TGTGCCAGCAGCTTGGCTAACAGCCAAGAGACCCAGTACTTC.

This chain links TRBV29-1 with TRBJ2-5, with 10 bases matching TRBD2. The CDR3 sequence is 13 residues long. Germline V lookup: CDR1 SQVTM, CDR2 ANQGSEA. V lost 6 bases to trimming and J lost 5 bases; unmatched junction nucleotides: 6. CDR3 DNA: TGCAGCGTAAGCGGGAGGGCCGACGAGACCCAGTACTTC. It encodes CSVSGRADETQYF.